Below, 20 T cell receptor beta chains from the same sample are listed, as sequenced in a study of PD-L1 blockade in urothelial cancer (dated by TCRdb to 2016 to 2017). The time point label on this specimen signifies: pretreatment peripheral blood. Library prep was done by the immunoSEQ multiplex PCR assay. The table was pulled from immuneACCESS by TCRdb, which kept in-frame rearrangements only. Such tables lose some clones; where checked, under half of the loss comes from unresolved V genes, and the rest has no known cause. The table for this sample lists 90,000 or so clones; about 90% of them were counted only once. 0.97% of the sample belongs to the ten largest clones. This specimen consisted of PBMCs, obtained around atezolizumab (anti-PD-L1) treatment. The receptors were gathered from a woman aged 80 or older with urothelial cancer.

V gene TRBV19 combines with J gene TRBJ1-5; D is uncertain. Germline values: CDR1 LNHDA, CDR2 SQIVND (reference sequence). The ends were cut back, 3 bases at V and 4 bases at J, with 13 bases in the middle. The CDR3 covers 15 residues. The CDR3, as DNA: TGTGCCAGTAGTATTGGAGGAACTATTAATCAGCCCCAGCATTTT. It codes for CASSIGGTINQPQHF.

The rearrangement links TRBV5-1 to TRBJ1-4, with 8 bases identical to TRBD1. This CDR3 comprises 16 residues. Germline assignment: CDR1 SGHRS and CDR2 YFSETQ. Trimming took 3 bases from V and 3 from J; bases not matched to a gene: 7. CDR3 coding DNA: TGCGCCAGCAGCTGGGACAGGTTGGGCGCTAATGAAAAACTGTTTTTT. Translated: CASSWDRLGANEKLFF. Full variable domain (rest looked up from reference TRBV5-1 and TRBJ1-4): KAGVTQTPRYLIKTRGQQVTLSCSPISGHRSVSWYQQTPGQGLQFLFEYFSETQRNKGNFPGRFSGRQFSNSRSEMNVSTLELGDSALYLCASSWDRLGANEKLFFGSGTQLSVL.

The rearrangement links TRBV14 to TRBJ2-1; 9 bases match TRBD2. This CDR3 has 15 residues. Looked up from germline, CDR1 is SGHDN and CDR2 is FVKESK. The V gene end was trimmed by 3 bases and the J gene end by 3 bases; junction bases not matched to a gene: 3. CDR3 protein: CASSHLAGNYNEQFF. The CDR3 coding sequence is TGTGCCAGCAGCCACCTAGCGGGAAACTACAATGAGCAGTTCTTC. Looking up the rest from reference TRBV14 and TRBJ2-1 gives the full variable domain: EAGVTQFPSHSVIEKGQTVTLRCDPISGHDNLYWYRRVMGKEIKFLLHFVKESKQDESGMPNNRFLAERTGGTYSTLKVQPAELEDSGVYFCASSHLAGNYNEQFFGPGTRLTVL.

This clone was observed once. The CDR3: CASSRDRGFNEQFF. The DNA of the CDR3 is TGCGCCAGCAGCCGGGACAGGGGTTTCAATGAGCAGTTCTTC. The V call is TRBV5-1, the J call TRBJ2-1; the match to TRBD1 covers 10 bases. This CDR3 has 14 amino acids. CDR1 SGHRS and CDR2 YFSETQ come from the germline V gene. The V gene end was trimmed by 4 bases and the J gene end by 6 bases; junction bases not matched to a gene: 4.

The chain combines TRBV5-4 with TRBJ1-3; D possibly corresponds to TRBD1 (5 bases). This CDR3 region has 15 residues. Between the trimmed V and J ends, which lost 4 bases and 0 bases, there was a span of 11 bases. Germline CDR1 SGHNT, CDR2 YYREEE (reference sequence). CDR3 protein: CASSPTGVSGNTIYF. In nucleotides, the CDR3 is TGTGCCAGCAGCCCCACAGGTGTCTCTGGAAACACCATATATTTT.

The chain links TRBV7-3 to TRBJ2-1; 7 bases are shared with TRBD2. The CDR3 consists of 16 residues. Germline loops: CDR1 SGHTA, CDR2 FQGTGA. V lost 1 base and J lost 0; bases outside the gene matches: 3. The CDR3 region is CASSLMGGSSYNEQFF. In nucleotides, the CDR3 is TGTGCCAGCAGCTTAATGGGGGGGAGCTCCTACAATGAGCAGTTCTTC.

The rearrangement joins TRBV14 to TRBJ2-5; 10 bases agree with TRBD1. This CDR3 has 15 residues. With 6 bases clipped from V and 4 bases from J, the junction kept 8 bases outside the gene matches. Germline-derived CDR1 and CDR2 are SGHDN and FVKESK. CDR3 coding DNA: TGTGCCAGCAGACCTGCCGGGACAGGGGTAGAGACCCAGTACTTC. Its protein product is CASRPAGTGVETQYF. Variable domain in full (rest from reference TRBV14 and TRBJ2-5): EAGVTQFPSHSVIEKGQTVTLRCDPISGHDNLYWYRRVMGKEIKFLLHFVKESKQDESGMPNNRFLAERTGGTYSTLKVQPAELEDSGVYFCASRPAGTGVETQYFGPGTRLLVL.

J is TRBJ1-2 and V is TRBV6-5; possibly TRBD1 for D (6 bases). The CDR3 loop spans 14 amino acids. CDR1 is MNHEY and CDR2 is SVGAGI in the germline V gene. Trimming left V 9 bases short and J 3 bases short, with 17 bases between. The CDR3 nucleotides are TGTGCCAGTCGGTCGGGACAAGGGTACTATGGCTACACCTTC. Translation gives CASRSGQGYYGYTF.

V is TRBV5-1 and J is TRBJ2-1; maybe TRBD1 (6 bases). The CDR3 contains 15 residues. With 4 bases removed from V and 0 bases from J, the gap between germline ends came to 11 bases. Germline values: CDR1 SGHRS, CDR2 YFSETQ. CDR3: CASSNTGSSYNEQFF. DNA of the CDR3: TGCGCCAGCAGCAACACAGGGAGCTCCTACAATGAGCAGTTCTTC.

The chain joins TRBV30 to TRBJ2-7; 7 bases map to TRBD1. J lost 3 bases, V lost 6 bases, and 5 bases had no gene match. From germline, CDR1 is GTSNPN and CDR2 SVGIG (reference sequence). The CDR3 runs to 12 residues. CDR3 nucleotides: TGTGCCTGTGACAGGGAACTCTACGAGCAGTACTTC. It is translated as CACDRELYEQYF.

The chain recombines TRBV28 with TRBJ2-7; 7 bases fit TRBD2. The V gene's germline CDR1 is MDHEN and CDR2 SYDVKM. With V trimmed by 4 bases and J by 4 bases, 10 bases remained unmatched. There are 15 residues in the CDR3. The DNA for the CDR3 is TGTGCCAGCAGTTCGGCTAGCGGCAACCAATACGAGCAGTACTTC. Its translation: CASSSASGNQYEQYF.

The rearrangement links TRBV19 to TRBJ2-1; 8 nucleotides agree with TRBD1. This CDR3 region has 17 residues. The V gene's germline CDR1 is LNHDA and CDR2 SQIVND (reference sequence). Trimming at V came to 5 bases and at J to 6 bases, leaving 15 bases not matched to a gene. This CDR3 is CASSRPHQGAPGNEQFF. CDR3 coding DNA: TGTGCCAGTAGTCGTCCCCACCAGGGGGCACCGGGCAATGAGCAGTTCTTC.

CDR3 in DNA: TGTGCCAGCAGCCCCCCGTACTATAGCAATCAGCCCCAGCATTTT. Residues: CASSPPYYSNQPQHF. This rearrangement joins TRBV27 to TRBJ1-5; D not resolved. The CDR3 is made up of 15 amino acids. V was pared by 6 bases and J by 0 bases, with 12 bases between. Germline V gene data show CDR1 as MNHEY and CDR2 as SMNVEV (reference sequence).

The V gene is TRBV6-6, the J gene TRBJ2-1, with 7 nucleotides matching TRBD1. Unmatched junction bases numbered 8, after V lost 5 bases and J lost 1 base. CDR1 and CDR2 (germline): MNHNY, SVGAGI (reference sequence). This CDR3 has 16 residues. The DNA of the CDR3 is TGTGCCAGCAGTAACCGACAGGGATTATCCTACAATGAGCAGTTCTTC. Its translation: CASSNRQGLSYNEQFF.

This chain uses TRBV28 with TRBJ2-3, with D possibly TRBD2 on 6 matching bases. Germline V gene data show CDR1 as MDHEN and CDR2 as SYDVKM. Between the trimmed V and J ends, which lost 8 bases and 4 bases, there was a span of 22 bases. The CDR3 covers 16 residues. CDR3 in DNA: TGTGCCAGCCAATATCGAGGAGGGCAGCGAGCAGATACGCAGTATTTT. Residues: CASQYRGGQRADTQYF. Filled out from reference TRBV28 and TRBJ2-3, the complete variable domain reads DVKVTQSSRYLVKRTGEKVFLECVQDMDHENMFWYRQDPGLGLRLIYFSYDVKMKEKGDIPEGYSVSREKKERFSLILESASTNQTSMYLCASQYRGGQRADTQYFGPGTRLTVL.

The gene calls are TRBV30 and TRBJ2-1; 11 bases fit TRBD2. CDR1 GTSNPN and CDR2 SVGIG come from the germline V gene (reference sequence). The CDR3 sequence is 12 residues long. The trim removed 1 base at V and 13 bases at J, leaving 3 bases unmatched. CDR3 loop: CAWSGLAGGQFF. The CDR3 DNA reads TGTGCCTGGAGTGGCCTAGCGGGGGGCCAGTTCTTC.

The chain couples TRBV5-6 to TRBJ1-1; D may be TRBD1 (5 bases). The CDR3 consists of 15 residues. The germline CDR1 and CDR2 sequences are SGHDT and YYEEEE. The V gene lost 4 bases and the J gene lost 1 base, with 14 bases spanning the gap. The CDR3 nucleotides read TGTGCCAGCAGCCTGCGACAGACCACGAACACTGAAGCTTTCTTT. It specifies CASSLRQTTNTEAFF.

The genes are TRBV10-1 and TRBJ2-3, with TRBD2 identical over 7 bases. Germline CDR1 is WNHNN and CDR2 is SYGVQD (reference sequence). V gave up 0 bases and J gave up 4 bases; unmatched junction bases: 1. This CDR3 has 14 residues. CDR3 loop: CASSESTSSDTQYF. In DNA form, the CDR3 reads TGCGCCAGCAGTGAGTCGACTAGCTCAGATACGCAGTATTTT.

This rearrangement joins TRBV27 to TRBJ2-7, with a tentative D call TRBD2 (7 bases). Between the trimmed V and J ends, which lost 5 bases and 5 bases, there was a span of 16 bases. This CDR3 contains 14 residues. Per germline, CDR1 MNHEY and CDR2 SMNVEV (reference sequence). The CDR3 loop is CASSQSWGGDEQYF. DNA of the CDR3: TGTGCCAGCAGTCAGTCCTGGGGGGGCGACGAGCAGTACTTC.

The chain uses TRBV28 and TRBJ2-1; the match to TRBD2 covers 11 bases. This CDR3 is built from 15 residues. Trimming at V came to 6 bases and at J to 8 bases, leaving 9 bases not matched to a gene. From germline, CDR1 is MDHEN and CDR2 SYDVKM. The CDR3 DNA is TGTGCCAGCAGCAATAGCGGGAGGGCCGACTATGAGCAGTTCTTC. As protein: CASSNSGRADYEQFF.